This TCR beta chain comes out of a study of T cell responses to AZD1222 COVID-19 vaccine. Profiled with immunoSEQ multiplex PCR; TCRdb holds only in-frame clones, not every one. The table has roughly 100,000 clones, around 89% seen once. General study results and limits: Elevations in Spike-specific TCR breadth and depth followed administration of two AZD1222 doses.

With 0 bases removed from V and 3 bases from J, the gap between germline ends came to 6 bases. The CDR3 extends over 13 amino acids. From germline, CDR1 is SGHRS and CDR2 YFSETQ. Details on this clone: Antigen: not known. Within the sample, other DNA sequences also encode this same CDR3.

The receptor's source is an adult in good health. Sequences were derived from peripheral blood, sampled on day 0 of AZD1222 vaccination. The genes are TRBV5-1 and TRBJ2-5; D remains ambiguous. The CDR3 loop is CASSLGSEETQYF. The DNA of the CDR3 is TGCGCCAGCAGCTTGGGGTCTGAAGAGACCCAGTACTTC.